This is a list of T cell receptor beta chains from one sample in a study. From the 5' RACE reads, TCRdb called clonotypes with MiXCR, one entry per CDR3 protein. The sample consists of about 47,000 distinct CDR3 sequences, 28% of them appearing once. Material for sequencing was naive CD4+ T cells sorted from blood. These receptors all come from a female donor with breast cancer. Each CDR3 is given with its conserved first and last residue. A D gene is named only where the DNA matches it firmly. A clone size is listed for some rows: how often the clone was seen (once, few, many), or a class if it is expanded.

j_gene,len,abundance,v_gene,d_gene,CDR3aa,CDR3nt
TRBJ1-3,16,many,TRBV9,NA,CASSPHVPNSGNTIYF,TGTGCCAGCAGCCCTCACGTGCCGAACTCTGGAAACACCATATATTTT
TRBJ1-2,14,NA,TRBV12-3/TRBV12-4,TRBD1,CASSSRDRVDGYTF,TGTGCCAGCAGTTCCCGGGACAGGGTTGATGGCTACACCTTC
TRBJ2-3,16,few,TRBV5-1,NA,CASSLGTVTSTDTQYF,TGCGCCAGCAGCTTGGGGACGGTCACTAGCACAGATACGCAGTATTTT
TRBJ2-3,15,NA,TRBV28,NA,CASSLGPDGTDTQYF,TGTGCCAGCAGTTTGGGGCCGGATGGCACAGATACGCAGTATTTT
TRBJ1-4,15,NA,TRBV6-2/TRBV6-3,NA,CASSYSNTYSEKLFF,TGTGCCAGCAGTTACTCGAACACGTACTCGGAAAAACTGTTTTTT
TRBJ2-1,13,NA,TRBV20-1,TRBD2,CSARDGTSGPQFF,TGCAGTGCTAGAGATGGGACTAGCGGGCCACAGTTCTTC
TRBJ2-1,15,NA,TRBV7-9,TRBD1,CASSPETGNYNEQFF,TGTGCCAGCAGCCCCGAGACAGGGAACTACAATGAGCAGTTCTTC
TRBJ1-2,13,NA,TRBV6-1,NA,CASREGRNYGYTF,TGTGCCAGCAGAGAAGGACGCAACTATGGCTACACCTTC
TRBJ1-1,13,few,TRBV25-1,NA,CASSNVGNTEAFF,TGTGCCAGCAGTAATGTAGGGAATACTGAAGCTTTCTTT
TRBJ2-7,13,few,TRBV18,NA,CASSPGQINEQYF,TGTGCCAGCTCACCTGGACAGATCAACGAGCAGTACTTC
TRBJ1-1,15,NA,TRBV20-1,NA,CSARDPDLGNTEAFF,TGCAGTGCTAGAGACCCGGACCTGGGGAACACTGAAGCTTTCTTT
TRBJ1-2,18,few,TRBV6-6,NA,CASSYLNRVGRVNYGYTF,TGTGCCAGCAGTTACTTAAACAGGGTTGGGAGAGTGAACTATGGCTACACCTTC
TRBJ2-5,17,NA,TRBV6-5,TRBD2,CASSYSTSGGAKETQYF,TGTGCCAGCAGTTACTCCACTAGCGGGGGGGCCAAGGAGACCCAGTACTTC
TRBJ1-4,12,few,TRBV27,NA,CASSLSGEKLFF,TGTGCCAGCAGTTTATCTGGGGAAAAACTGTTTTTT
TRBJ1-2,11,few,TRBV4-2,NA,CASSQEDGYTF,TGTGCCAGCAGCCAAGAAGACGGCTACACCTTC
TRBJ1-5,14,NA,TRBV18,TRBD1,CASSGQGGNQPQHF,TGTGCCAGCTCAGGACAGGGGGGCAATCAGCCCCAGCATTTT
TRBJ1-6,18,NA,TRBV21-1,NA,CASSPRTGGITSGSPLHF,TGTGCCAGCAGCCCCCGGACAGGGGGGATCACATCGGGTTCACCCCTCCACTTT
TRBJ1-3,15,NA,TRBV2,NA,CASSERQGSGNTIYF,TGTGCCAGCAGTGAACGCCAAGGCTCTGGAAACACCATATATTTT
TRBJ2-2,14,many,TRBV7-2,NA,CASSLAVVAGELFF,TGTGCCAGCAGCTTAGCGGTTGTGGCCGGGGAGCTGTTTTTT
TRBJ2-1,15,NA,TRBV4-3,NA,CASSQDRSSFNEQFF,TGCGCCAGCAGCCAAGATCGCTCTAGTTTCAATGAGCAGTTCTTC
TRBJ2-7,15,few,TRBV11-2,TRBD2,CASSLARGRVYEQYF,TGTGCCAGCAGCTTAGCTCGCGGGAGGGTCTACGAGCAGTACTTC
TRBJ1-1,14,few,TRBV30,NA,CAWSVGWGSPEAFF,TGTGCTTGGAGTGTAGGGTGGGGCAGCCCTGAAGCTTTCTTT
TRBJ2-6,17,NA,TRBV2,TRBD2,CASKALAGFSGANVLTF,TGTGCCAGCAAGGCACTAGCGGGATTCTCTGGGGCCAACGTCCTGACTTTC
TRBJ1-2,12,few,TRBV20-1,TRBD1,CSASQQGNGYTF,TGCAGTGCTAGCCAACAGGGGAATGGCTACACCTTC
TRBJ2-1,14,few,TRBV7-2,NA,CASSLNGGPERQFF,TGTGCCAGCAGCTTAAACGGGGGTCCGGAGAGGCAGTTCTTC
TRBJ2-3,15,NA,TRBV5-1,TRBD1,CASSITGQSTDTQYF,TGCGCCAGCAGCATAACGGGACAGAGCACAGATACGCAGTATTTT
TRBJ2-3,13,NA,TRBV4-1,NA,CASSHPTVNTQYF,TGCGCCAGCAGCCACCCTACCGTAAATACGCAGTATTTT
TRBJ2-1,14,NA,TRBV12-3/TRBV12-4,NA,CASSFWGVYNEQFF,TGTGCCAGCAGTTTCTGGGGAGTCTACAATGAGCAGTTCTTC
TRBJ1-1,13,NA,TRBV29-1,TRBD1,CSVDLTGGGEAFF,TGCAGCGTTGATCTTACAGGGGGCGGTGAAGCTTTCTTT
TRBJ2-3,15,few,TRBV20-1,NA,CSARDQAGSTDTQYF,TGCAGTGCTAGAGATCAGGCGGGGAGCACAGATACGCAGTATTTT
TRBJ2-5,15,NA,TRBV7-6,TRBD1,CASSSLTGTQETQYF,TGTGCCAGCAGCTCACTGACAGGGACACAAGAGACCCAGTACTTC
TRBJ1-4,15,NA,TRBV15,NA,CATSRGGQGGEKLFF,TGTGCCACCAGCAGAGGCGGGCAGGGCGGCGAAAAACTGTTTTTT
TRBJ2-3,17,few,TRBV4-3,TRBD2,CASSQGLAGVWTDTQYF,TGCGCCAGCAGCCAAGGACTAGCGGGAGTTTGGACAGATACGCAGTATTTT
TRBJ1-5,14,many,TRBV4-3,TRBD1,CASSQVTGNQPQHF,TGCGCCAGCAGCCAAGTGACAGGGAATCAGCCCCAGCATTTT